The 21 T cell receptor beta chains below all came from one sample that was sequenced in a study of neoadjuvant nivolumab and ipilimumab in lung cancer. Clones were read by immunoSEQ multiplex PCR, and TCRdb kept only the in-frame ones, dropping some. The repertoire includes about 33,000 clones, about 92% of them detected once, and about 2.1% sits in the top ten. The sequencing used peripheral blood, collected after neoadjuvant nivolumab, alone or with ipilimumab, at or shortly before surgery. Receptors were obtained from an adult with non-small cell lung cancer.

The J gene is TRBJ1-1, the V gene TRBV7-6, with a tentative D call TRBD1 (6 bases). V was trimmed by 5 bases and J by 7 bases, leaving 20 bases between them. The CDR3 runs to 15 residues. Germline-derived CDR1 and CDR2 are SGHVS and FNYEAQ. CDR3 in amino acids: CASSLQTGALSEAFF. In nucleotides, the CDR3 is TGTGCCAGCAGCCTCCAGACAGGCGCGTTGAGTGAAGCTTTCTTT.

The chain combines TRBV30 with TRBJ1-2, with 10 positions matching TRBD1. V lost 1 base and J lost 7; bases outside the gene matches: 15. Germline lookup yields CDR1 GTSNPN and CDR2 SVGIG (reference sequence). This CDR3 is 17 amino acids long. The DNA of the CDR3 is TGTGCCTGGAGTGGCCCGGGACAGGGGACCCTCTATGGTGGCTACACCTTC. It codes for CAWSGPGQGTLYGGYTF.

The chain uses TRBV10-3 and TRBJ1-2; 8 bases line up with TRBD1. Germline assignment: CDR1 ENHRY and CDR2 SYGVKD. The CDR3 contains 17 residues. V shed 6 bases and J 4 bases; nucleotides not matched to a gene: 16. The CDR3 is CAIREGTGSDRSYGYTF. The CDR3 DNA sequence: TGTGCCATCAGGGAAGGGACAGGTTCCGATCGGAGCTATGGCTACACCTTC.

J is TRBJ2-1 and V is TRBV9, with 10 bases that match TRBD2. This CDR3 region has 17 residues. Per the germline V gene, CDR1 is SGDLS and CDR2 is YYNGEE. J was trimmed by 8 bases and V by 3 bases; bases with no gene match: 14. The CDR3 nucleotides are TGTGCCAGCAGCGCCTGGGGAGCGGGAGGGCTGAGCGATGAGCAGTTCTTC. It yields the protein CASSAWGAGGLSDEQFF.

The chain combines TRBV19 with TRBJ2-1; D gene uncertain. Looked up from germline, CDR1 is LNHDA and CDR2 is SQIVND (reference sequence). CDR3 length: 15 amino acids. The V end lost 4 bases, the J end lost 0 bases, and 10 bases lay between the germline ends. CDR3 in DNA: TGTGCCAGTAGTACTCTTAGAAGCTCCTACAATGAGCAGTTCTTC. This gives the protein CASSTLRSSYNEQFF.

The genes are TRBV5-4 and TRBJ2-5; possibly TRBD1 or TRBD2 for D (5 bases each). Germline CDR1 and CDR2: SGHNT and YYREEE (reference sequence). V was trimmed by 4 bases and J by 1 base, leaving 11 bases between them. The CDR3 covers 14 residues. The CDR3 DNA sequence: TGTGCCAGCAGCCAGATTGGGGGCCAAGAGACCCAGTACTTC. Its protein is CASSQIGGQETQYF.

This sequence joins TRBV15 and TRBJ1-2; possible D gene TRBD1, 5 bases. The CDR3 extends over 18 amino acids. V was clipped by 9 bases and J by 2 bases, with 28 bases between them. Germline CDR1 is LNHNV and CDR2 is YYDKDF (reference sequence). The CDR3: CATIGPTNEAGTNYGYTF. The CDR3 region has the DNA TGTGCCACGATCGGCCCGACGAACGAAGCAGGGACGAACTATGGCTACACCTTC.

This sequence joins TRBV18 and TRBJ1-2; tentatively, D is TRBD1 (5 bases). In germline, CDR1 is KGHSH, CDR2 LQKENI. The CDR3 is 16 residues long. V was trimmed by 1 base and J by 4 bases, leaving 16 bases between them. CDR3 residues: CASSPLPGQGAYGYTF. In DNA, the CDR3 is TGTGCCAGCTCACCACTCCCCGGGCAGGGCGCCTATGGCTACACCTTC.

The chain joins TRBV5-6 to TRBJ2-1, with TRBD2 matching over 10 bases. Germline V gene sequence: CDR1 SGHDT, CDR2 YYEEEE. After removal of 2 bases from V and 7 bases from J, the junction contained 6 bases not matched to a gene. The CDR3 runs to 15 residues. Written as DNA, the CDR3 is TGTGCCAGCAGCTTCCCTAGCGGGAGTGGAAATGAGCAGTTCTTC. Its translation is CASSFPSGSGNEQFF. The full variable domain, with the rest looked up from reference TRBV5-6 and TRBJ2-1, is DAGVTQSPTHLIKTRGQQVTLRCSPKSGHDTVSWYQQALGQGPQFIFQYYEEEERQRGNFPDRFSGHQFPNYSSELNVNALLLGDSALYLCASSFPSGSGNEQFFGPGTRLTVL.

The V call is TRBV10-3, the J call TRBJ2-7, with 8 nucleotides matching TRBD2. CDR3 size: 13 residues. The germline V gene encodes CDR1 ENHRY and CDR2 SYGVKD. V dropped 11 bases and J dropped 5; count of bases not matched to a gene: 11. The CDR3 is CASGLAGKDEQYF. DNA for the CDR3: TGTGCCTCGGGATTAGCGGGAAAGGACGAGCAGTACTTC.

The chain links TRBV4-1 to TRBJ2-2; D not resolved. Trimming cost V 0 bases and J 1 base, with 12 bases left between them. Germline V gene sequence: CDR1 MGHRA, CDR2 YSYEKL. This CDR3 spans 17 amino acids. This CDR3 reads CASSQEIPIWNTGELFF. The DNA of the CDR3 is TGCGCCAGCAGCCAAGAGATTCCTATCTGGAACACCGGGGAGCTGTTTTTT.

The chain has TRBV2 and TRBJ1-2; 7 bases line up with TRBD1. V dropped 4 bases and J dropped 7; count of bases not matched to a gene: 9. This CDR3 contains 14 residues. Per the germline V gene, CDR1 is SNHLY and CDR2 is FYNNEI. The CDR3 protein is CASSVLTGEAGYTF. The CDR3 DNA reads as TGTGCCAGCAGTGTCTTAACAGGGGAGGCTGGCTACACCTTC.

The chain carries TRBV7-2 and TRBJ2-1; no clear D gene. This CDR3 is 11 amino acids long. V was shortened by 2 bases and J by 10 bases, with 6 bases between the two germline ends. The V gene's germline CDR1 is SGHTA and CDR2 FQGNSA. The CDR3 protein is CASSLKVEQFF. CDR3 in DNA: TGTGCCAGCAGCTTAAAGGTGGAGCAGTTCTTC.

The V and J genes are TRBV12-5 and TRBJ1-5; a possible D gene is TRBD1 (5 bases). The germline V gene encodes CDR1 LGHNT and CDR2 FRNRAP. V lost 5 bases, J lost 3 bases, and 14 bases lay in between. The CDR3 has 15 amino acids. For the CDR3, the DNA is TGTGCTAGTGGTCCGGGGGTCTCATACAATCAGCCCCAGCATTTT. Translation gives CASGPGVSYNQPQHF.

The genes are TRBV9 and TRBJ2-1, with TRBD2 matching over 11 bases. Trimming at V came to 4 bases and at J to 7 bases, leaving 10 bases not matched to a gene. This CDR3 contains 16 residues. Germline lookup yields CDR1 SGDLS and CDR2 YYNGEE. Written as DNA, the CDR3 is TGTGCCAGCAGCCCGGAGGGAGTAGCGGGAGGGAATGAGCAGTTCTTC. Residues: CASSPEGVAGGNEQFF. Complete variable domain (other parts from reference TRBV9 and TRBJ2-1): DSGVTQTPKHLITATGQRVTLRCSPRSGDLSVYWYQQSLDQGLQFLIQYYNGEERAKGNILERFSAQQFPDLHSELNLSSLELGDSALYFCASSPEGVAGGNEQFFGPGTRLTVL.

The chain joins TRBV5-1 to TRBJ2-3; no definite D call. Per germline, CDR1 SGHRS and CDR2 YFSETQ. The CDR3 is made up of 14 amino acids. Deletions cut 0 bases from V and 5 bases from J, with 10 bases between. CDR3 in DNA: TGCGCCAGCAGCTTGGAGTCGCCCGAAGATACGCAGTATTTT. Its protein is CASSLESPEDTQYF.

The CDR3 is CASSFIRGNTGELFF. CDR3 coding DNA: TGTGCCAGCAGCTTCATCAGGGGAAACACCGGGGAGCTGTTTTTT. The V call is TRBV7-9, the J call TRBJ2-2; tentatively, D is TRBD1 (6 bases). The CDR3 contains 15 residues. The V gene lost 3 bases and the J gene lost 2 bases, with 10 bases spanning the gap. Germline assignment: CDR1 SEHNR and CDR2 FQNEAQ (reference sequence).

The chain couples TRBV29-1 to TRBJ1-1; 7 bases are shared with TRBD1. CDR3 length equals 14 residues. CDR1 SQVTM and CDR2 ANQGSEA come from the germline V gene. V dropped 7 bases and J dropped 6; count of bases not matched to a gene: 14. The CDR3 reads CSADRTGSGPEAFF. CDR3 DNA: TGCAGCGCCGACCGGACAGGATCGGGGCCTGAAGCTTTCTTT.

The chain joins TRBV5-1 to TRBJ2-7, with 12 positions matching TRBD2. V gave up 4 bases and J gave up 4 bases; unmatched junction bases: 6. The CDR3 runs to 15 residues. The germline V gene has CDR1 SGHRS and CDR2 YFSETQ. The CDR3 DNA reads TGCGCCAGCAGCACTTCGACTAGCGGGAGTTACGAGCAGTACTTC. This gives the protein CASSTSTSGSYEQYF.

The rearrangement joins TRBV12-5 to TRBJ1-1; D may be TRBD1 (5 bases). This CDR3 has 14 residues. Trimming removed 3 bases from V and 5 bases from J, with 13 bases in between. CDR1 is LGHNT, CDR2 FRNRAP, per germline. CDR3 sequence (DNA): TGTGCTAGTGGTTTTCTACAGGAGGGGACTGAAGCTTTCTTT. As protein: CASGFLQEGTEAFF.

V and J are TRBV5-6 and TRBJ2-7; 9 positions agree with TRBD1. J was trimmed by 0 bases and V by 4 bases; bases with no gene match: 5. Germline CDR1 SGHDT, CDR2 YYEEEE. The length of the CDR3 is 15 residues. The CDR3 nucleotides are TGTGCCAGCAGCAAAGGGACAGGGCGCTCCTACGAGCAGTACTTC. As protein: CASSKGTGRSYEQYF.